The 13 T cell receptor beta chains below come from one sample, sequenced in a study of blood T cell repertoires in COVID-19 (TCRdb year 2020). Libraries were built with the immunoSEQ multiplex PCR assay. TCRdb took this table from immuneACCESS and kept in-frame rearrangements with V and J called. Such tables lack part of the clones; where checked against another copy, unresolved V genes explain under half of the gap, and the rest is unexplained. Within this sample are tens of thousands of clones, with 75% to 90% of them counted one time only. Roughly 6.3% of the sample rests with the top ten. Sequenced sample: peripheral blood. The origin of the receptors is a woman of 80 years or more with active COVID-19.

This chain uses TRBV6-6 with TRBJ1-3; possible D gene TRBD1, 6 bases. Trimming left V 4 bases short and J 7 bases short, with 8 bases between. The length of the CDR3 is 12 residues. Germline V gene sequence: CDR1 MNHNY, CDR2 SVGAGI (reference sequence). The CDR3: CASSSQGNTIYF. The CDR3 coding sequence is TGTGCCAGCAGTTCCCAGGGGAACACCATATATTTT.

The genes are TRBV11-3 and TRBJ2-2, with D hard to call. In germline, CDR1 is SGHNT, CDR2 YENEEA. The germline V and J ends were trimmed by 3 bases and 0 bases, with 5 bases remaining between them. The CDR3 runs 14 residues. The DNA for the CDR3 is TGTGCCAGCAGCTTCAGATCGAACACCGGGGAGCTGTTTTTT. Translating it yields CASSFRSNTGELFF.

V gene TRBV5-4 combines with J gene TRBJ1-2; perhaps TRBD1 as D (5 bases). Looked up from germline, CDR1 is SGHNT and CDR2 is YYREEE (reference sequence). V was cut by 0 bases and J by 2 bases, with 8 bases left in between. CDR3 size: 14 residues. The CDR3: CASSLGAGNYGYTF. The CDR3 bases are TGTGCCAGCAGCTTGGGTGCAGGGAACTATGGCTACACCTTC.

The chain carries TRBV10-3 and TRBJ2-7; TRBD1 aligns across 7 bases. CDR1 and CDR2 from the germline V gene are ENHRY and SYGVKD. CDR3 length: 14 amino acids. Losses at the gene ends were 4 bases for V and 2 bases for J; bases not matched to a gene: 5. The DNA for the CDR3 is TGTGCCATCAGTGCTGGACAGGCGACCTACGAGCAGTACTTC. Protein sequence: CAISAGQATYEQYF.

The rearrangement joins TRBV28 to TRBJ2-5; D unclear. The CDR3 runs 11 residues. Trimming pared 6 bases from V and 3 bases from J, leaving 5 bases between. Per the germline V gene, CDR1 is MDHEN and CDR2 is SYDVKM. CDR3 sequence reads: CASSLKETQYF. The CDR3 bases are TGTGCCAGCAGCCTAAAAGAGACCCAGTACTTC.

CDR3 nucleotides: TGCGCCAGCAGCTCGGATGCCGGACTAGCGGCCCCCTACGAGCAGTACTTC. Encoded protein: CASSSDAGLAAPYEQYF. V gene TRBV5-1 combines with J gene TRBJ2-7, with 10 bases aligning to TRBD2. This CDR3 has 17 amino acids. The J segment lost 2 bases and the V segment lost 3 bases, leaving 11 bases of the junction unmatched. CDR1 and CDR2 from the germline V gene are SGHRS and YFSETQ.

The CDR3 DNA reads TGTGCCAGTAACCAGTATCGGGGGGACAATGAGCAGTTCTTC. Residues: CASNQYRGDNEQFF. J is TRBJ2-1 and V is TRBV19, with 7 bases that match TRBD2. Germline loops: CDR1 LNHDA, CDR2 SQIVND (reference sequence). Trimming cost V 7 bases and J 5 bases; bases outside gene matches: 8. This CDR3 is built from 14 residues. Full variable domain (rest looked up from reference TRBV19 and TRBJ2-1): DGGITQSPKYLFRKEGQNVTLSCEQNLNHDAMYWYRQDPGQGLRLIYYSQIVNDFQKGDIAEGYSVSREKKESFPLTVTSAQKNPTAFYLCASNQYRGDNEQFFGPGTRLTVL.

The chain has TRBV19 and TRBJ1-4, with 10 bases fitting TRBD1. V shed 6 bases and J 1 base; nucleotides not matched to a gene: 11. The germline gives CDR1 LNHDA, CDR2 SQIVND (reference sequence). The CDR3 loop spans 18 amino acids. CDR3: CASRSATGGFGTNEKLFF. CDR3 bases: TGTGCCAGTAGATCGGCGACAGGGGGCTTTGGAACTAATGAAAAACTGTTTTTT.

The V call is TRBV29-1, the J call TRBJ2-1, with 12 bases matching TRBD2. V gave up 8 bases and J gave up 6 bases; unmatched junction bases: 11. Per germline, CDR1 SQVTM and CDR2 ANQGSEA. This CDR3 contains 15 residues. CDR3 in DNA: TGCAGCACTAAAAGGGCGGGACTAGCGGGCAATGAGCAGTTCTTC. This codes for CSTKRAGLAGNEQFF.

The V gene is TRBV27, the J gene TRBJ2-2, with D perhaps matching TRBD1 (5 bases). The CDR3 is made up of 17 amino acids. Trimming removed 0 bases from V and 1 base from J, with 12 bases in between. Germline V lookup: CDR1 MNHEY, CDR2 SMNVEV (reference sequence). This chain's CDR3 is CASSLSSTDGNTGELFF. DNA for the CDR3: TGTGCCAGCAGTTTATCCTCGACAGACGGGAACACCGGGGAGCTGTTTTTT.

The V gene is TRBV7-8, the J gene TRBJ2-1; 13 bases are shared with TRBD2. The CDR3 totals 20 residues. V lost 4 bases, J lost 7 bases, and 19 bases stayed unmatched. Germline values: CDR1 SGHVS, CDR2 FQNEAQ. This CDR3 is CASSSRTGRLAGGPLNEQFF. In DNA form, the CDR3 reads TGTGCCAGCAGCTCGAGGACAGGGCGACTAGCGGGGGGCCCCTTGAATGAGCAGTTCTTC.

This chain connects TRBV10-3 to TRBJ2-1; 7 positions agree with TRBD1. There are 13 residues in the CDR3. CDR1 ENHRY and CDR2 SYGVKD come from the germline V gene. With V trimmed by 0 bases and J by 8 bases, 1 base remained unmatched. The CDR3, as DNA: TGTGCCATCAGTGAGTCAGGGGGCTATGAGCAGTTCTTC. It encodes CAISESGGYEQFF.

The CDR3 bases are TGTGCCAGCAGCTTAGTACAGTCTAGCACAGATACGCAGTATTTT. Encoded protein: CASSLVQSSTDTQYF. The V call is TRBV7-6, the J call TRBJ2-3; D unresolved. From germline, CDR1 is SGHVS and CDR2 FNYEAQ. There are 15 residues in the CDR3. Trimming removed 1 base from V and 0 bases from J, with 8 bases in between.